The 3 T cell receptor beta chains presented below share a single source sample, sequenced in a study of cytomegalovirus exposure and HLA in healthy donors. A multiplex PCR was run with 60 Vbeta primers and 13 Jbeta primers. This table comes from immunoSEQ multiplex PCR, and its TCRdb copy is limited to in-frame clones, with some not included. The sample yields 150,000 to 200,000 clones, roughly 78% seen once. Sample: PBMCs. These receptor sequences come from a woman aged 45-65 years in good health and CMV-seropositive.

The rearrangement links TRBV7-9 to TRBJ1-1; 8 bases fit TRBD1. The CDR3 runs to 13 residues. Germline V lookup: CDR1 SEHNR, CDR2 FQNEAQ (reference sequence). The J segment lost 5 bases and the V segment lost 5 bases, leaving 4 bases of the junction unmatched. The CDR3 nucleotides are TGTGCCAGCAGCCCGGACAGGGTGACTGAAGCTTTCTTT. It yields the protein CASSPDRVTEAFF.

V and J are TRBV12-5 and TRBJ2-1; the match to TRBD1 covers 9 bases. Germline V lookup: CDR1 LGHNT, CDR2 FRNRAP. J gave up 3 bases and V 7 bases, and 7 bases lay outside the gene matches. CDR3 size: 15 residues. CDR3 in DNA: TGTGCTAGTGCCCCCGGACAGGGGAGCTACAATGAGCAGTTCTTC. Protein sequence: CASAPGQGSYNEQFF.

There are a few counts of this clone. The chain carries TRBV19 and TRBJ1-2, with 9 bases aligning to TRBD1. V shed 8 bases, J shed 1 base, and the junction held 8 bases outside the gene matches. The CDR3 covers 15 residues. CDR1 is LNHDA and CDR2 is SQIVND in the germline V gene (reference sequence). CDR3 nucleotides: TGTGCCAGTTCAGCCGGGACAGGGATTAACTATGGCTACACCTTC. Translated, it gives CASSAGTGINYGYTF.